This T cell receptor (beta chain) stems from a study of graft-versus-host responses after intestinal transplantation. Study context: Transplants were multivisceral, liver-intestinal, or isolated intestinal. All recipients were given anti-thymocyte globulin induction, and tacrolimus and steroids were then administered for three to four years. Overall study findings and caveats: The authors found GvH clones in recipient marrow, some appearing first in ileum or blood. An association linked early post-transplant HvG declines with peak circulating GvH clone levels.

Assay used: immunoSEQ multiplex PCR; TCRdb lists only in-frame clones, some missing. The repertoire includes more than 90,000 clones, 93% of them detected once, and roughly 1% sits in the top ten. Details on this clone: What it binds is unknown.

Germline CDR1 reads KGHSH; CDR2 reads LQKENI. The V gene lost 2 bases and the J gene lost 0 bases, with 11 bases spanning the gap. This CDR3 comprises 16 residues. The sequences come from unstimulated CD8+ T cells sorted from spleen or lymph node cells, collected before transplant. The receptor was isolated from a human donor who was the organ donor for an intestinal transplant. This rearrangement joins TRBV18 to TRBJ2-4; D may be TRBD1 (6 bases). The CDR3 is CASSPLTGLAKNIQYF. For the CDR3, the DNA is TGTGCCAGCTCACCATTGACAGGACTAGCCAAAAACATTCAGTACTTC.